This T cell receptor (beta chain) was documented in a study of blood T cell repertoires in COVID-19. Study background: From T cells, B-cell-depleted T cells, or PBMCs came the material, which was cDNA or gDNA.

Recruitment covered about 25 US areas and drew participants whose ages spanned roughly 18 to 89 years. The study counted Cohort 3 donors as recovered given two negative PCRs, clearance, or symptom resolution. The CDR3 loop spans 13 amino acids. V lost 3 bases, J lost 1 base, and 3 bases lay in between. Germline values: CDR1 LNHDA, CDR2 SQIVND (reference sequence). The protocol was immunoSEQ multiplex PCR, while the TCRdb copy is restricted to in-frame clones and leaves out a portion. The sample contains nearly 350,000 clones, about 90% of which appear only once. The sequence came from a woman aged 25 to 39 who had recovered from COVID-19. The sequenced material came from PBMCs or T cells enriched from blood (not recorded which). The V gene is TRBV19, the J gene TRBJ1-4; no firm D call. The CDR3 sequence is CASSMRTNEKLFF. CDR3 sequence (DNA): TGTGCCAGTAGTATGCGAACTAATGAAAAACTGTTTTTT. Together with reference TRBV19 and TRBJ1-4, the CDR3 gives the full variable domain: DGGITQSPKYLFRKEGQNVTLSCEQNLNHDAMYWYRQDPGQGLRLIYYSQIVNDFQKGDIAEGYSVSREKKESFPLTVTSAQKNPTAFYLCASSMRTNEKLFFGSGTQLSVL.